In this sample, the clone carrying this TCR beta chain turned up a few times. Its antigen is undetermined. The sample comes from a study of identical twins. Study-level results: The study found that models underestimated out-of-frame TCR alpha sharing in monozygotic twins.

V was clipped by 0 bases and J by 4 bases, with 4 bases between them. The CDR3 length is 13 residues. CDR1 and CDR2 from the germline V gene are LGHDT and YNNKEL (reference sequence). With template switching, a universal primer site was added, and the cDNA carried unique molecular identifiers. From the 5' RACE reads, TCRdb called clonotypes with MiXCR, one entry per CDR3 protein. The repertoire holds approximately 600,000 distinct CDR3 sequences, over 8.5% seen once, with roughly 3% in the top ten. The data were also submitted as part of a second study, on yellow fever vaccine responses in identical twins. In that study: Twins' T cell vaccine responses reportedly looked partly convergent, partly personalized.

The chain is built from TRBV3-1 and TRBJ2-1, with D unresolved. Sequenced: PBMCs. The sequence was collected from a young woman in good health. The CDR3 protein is CASSQEPYNEQFF. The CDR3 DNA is TGTGCCAGCAGCCAAGAACCTTACAATGAGCAGTTCTTC.